These T cell receptor beta chains were read from a single sample in a study of breast tumors, draining lymph nodes, adjacent tissues. MiXCR, run by TCRdb on the multiplex PCR reads, gives a single entry per CDR3 protein. Seen here are approximately 190,000 distinct CDR3 sequences, over 25% observed once, and the top ten hold about 4.5%. Sequenced sample: axillary lymph node tissue. The receptor set was obtained from a female donor with breast cancer. Some clones in this sample may be carry-over from other donors' samples. CDR3s include the opening cysteine and the closing phenylalanine or tryptophan. A D gene is named only where the DNA matches it firmly. Clone size is shown for a subset of rows, as once, few, many or a class of expanded clone.

J gene: TRBJ2-1; clone size: many; D gene: TRBD1; V gene: TRBV12-3/TRBV12-4; CDR3 DNA: TGTGCCAGCAGTTTATTAGGGACAGTTTACAATGAGCGGTTCTTC; CDR3 protein: CASSLLGTVYNERFF
J gene: TRBJ2-7; clone size: many; D gene: NA; V gene: TRBV11-2; CDR3 DNA: TGTGCCAGCAGCGAACAGAACTACGAGCAGTACTTC; CDR3 protein: CASSEQNYEQYF
J gene: TRBJ1-6; clone size: NA; D gene: TRBD1; V gene: TRBV20-1; CDR3 DNA: TGCAGTGCTACTGAGTGGAGGACAGGGGGCCAAGGAAATTCACCCCTCCACTTT; CDR3 protein: CSATEWRTGGQGNSPLHF
J gene: TRBJ1-4; clone size: once; D gene: NA; V gene: TRBV2; CDR3 DNA: TGTGCCAGCGGACTAGCGTGGGAGTTGTTTTTT; CDR3 protein: CASGLAWELFF
J gene: TRBJ1-2; clone size: few; D gene: NA; V gene: TRBV6-4; CDR3 DNA: TGTGCCAGCAGTCATCCCTCCACGGTCTATGGCTACACCTTC; CDR3 protein: CASSHPSTVYGYTF
J gene: TRBJ2-3; clone size: few; D gene: TRBD2; V gene: TRBV27; CDR3 DNA: TGTGCCAGCAGTTCCCTTCTAGCGGGAGAGAGGGCAGATACGCAGTATTTT; CDR3 protein: CASSSLLAGERADTQYF
J gene: TRBJ1-5; clone size: many; D gene: NA; V gene: TRBV5-1; CDR3 DNA: TGCGCCAGCAGCCTCGGGACAAATAATCAGCCCCAGCATTTT; CDR3 protein: CASSLGTNNQPQHF
J gene: TRBJ2-3; clone size: once; D gene: NA; V gene: TRBV29-1; CDR3 DNA: TGCAGCTTGGCAACAGGGCGGGCAGATACGCAGTATTTT; CDR3 protein: CSLATGRADTQYF
J gene: TRBJ2-1; clone size: many; D gene: TRBD1; V gene: TRBV3-1; CDR3 DNA: TGTGCCAGCAGCCAGGACAGGGGATTCAATGAGCAGTTCTTC; CDR3 protein: CASSQDRGFNEQFF
J gene: TRBJ2-7; clone size: many; D gene: NA; V gene: TRBV7-9; CDR3 DNA: TGTGCCAGCAGCTTACAGGAGAACACAGGGCGCAACTTC; CDR3 protein: CASSLQENTGRNF
J gene: TRBJ2-4; clone size: NA; D gene: TRBD1; V gene: TRBV10-3; CDR3 DNA: TGTGCCATCAGTGAGGGGACAGGGAGTAACATTCAGTACTTC; CDR3 protein: CAISEGTGSNIQYF
J gene: TRBJ2-6; clone size: NA; D gene: NA; V gene: TRBV9; CDR3 DNA: TGTGCCAGCAGCGTAGGGGTTAGCTCTGGGGCCAACGTCCTGACTTTC; CDR3 protein: CASSVGVSSGANVLTF
J gene: TRBJ2-2; clone size: many; D gene: NA; V gene: TRBV7-9; CDR3 DNA: TGTGCCAGCAGCTGGGGGACTCATAACACCGGGGAGCTGTTTTTT; CDR3 protein: CASSWGTHNTGELFF
J gene: TRBJ2-2; clone size: NA; D gene: NA; V gene: TRBV28; CDR3 DNA: TGTGCCAGCAGTTTAGTTAGTGCGAGTAACACCGGGGAGCTGTTTTTT; CDR3 protein: CASSLVSASNTGELFF
J gene: TRBJ2-1; clone size: NA; D gene: TRBD1; V gene: TRBV12-3/TRBV12-4; CDR3 DNA: TGTGCCACCACCGGCACCGGGACAGGGACCTACAATGAGCAGTTCTTC; CDR3 protein: CATTGTGTGTYNEQFF
J gene: TRBJ1-4; clone size: NA; D gene: NA; V gene: TRBV12-3/TRBV12-4; CDR3 DNA: TGCGCCAACAGTGGGGATTTAGATGAAAAACTGTTTTTT; CDR3 protein: CANSGDLDEKLFF
J gene: TRBJ2-3; clone size: NA; D gene: TRBD2; V gene: TRBV5-5; CDR3 DNA: TGTGCCAGCAGCTCTGGGACTAGCGGCGCAGATACGCAGTATTTT; CDR3 protein: CASSSGTSGADTQYF
J gene: TRBJ1-5; clone size: few; D gene: TRBD1; V gene: TRBV28; CDR3 DNA: TGTGCCAGCAGAACACAGGGGGCGATTAGCAATCAGCCCCAGCATTTT; CDR3 protein: CASRTQGAISNQPQHF
J gene: TRBJ1-2; clone size: NA; D gene: NA; V gene: TRBV4-3; CDR3 DNA: TGCGCCAGCAGCCAAGGCCTAACAGCCTCCTATGGCTACACCTTC; CDR3 protein: CASSQGLTASYGYTF
J gene: TRBJ1-6; clone size: NA; D gene: NA; V gene: TRBV30; CDR3 DNA: TGTGCCTGGAGTGGGACGGAAAATTCACCCCTCCACTTT; CDR3 protein: CAWSGTENSPLHF
J gene: TRBJ1-3; clone size: NA; D gene: NA; V gene: TRBV7-6; CDR3 DNA: TGTGCCGCGGGGTCAGCGTCTGGAAACACCATATATTTT; CDR3 protein: CAAGSASGNTIYF
J gene: TRBJ1-2; clone size: many; D gene: TRBD1; V gene: TRBV19; CDR3 DNA: TGTGCCAGCCAAACAGGGGGAAGAGGACCTTATGGCTACACCTTC; CDR3 protein: CASQTGGRGPYGYTF